This T cell receptor (beta chain) was observed in a study of cytomegalovirus exposure and HLA in healthy donors. Turning to the study itself: Ancestry clustering placed roughly four fifths of under 450 genotyped donors in the Caucasian-associated cluster. Notes on the study in general: Among TCR beta chains of equal frequency, HLA-associated ones were more clonally expanded in a later analysis.

The PCR made use of 60 Vbeta and 13 Jbeta primers. The table came from immunoSEQ multiplex PCR; TCRdb's copy has only in-frame clones and leaves some out. The sample records about 100,000 clones, roughly 80% being singletons. Worth noting for this clone: What it binds is not known.

Between the trimmed V and J ends, which lost 7 bases and 4 bases, there was a span of 15 bases. There are 14 residues in the CDR3. Looked up from germline, CDR1 is SEHNR and CDR2 is FQNEAQ (reference sequence). The clonotype was recovered from a middle-aged man in good health and CMV-seronegative. The rearrangement joins TRBV7-9 to TRBJ2-3, with D maybe TRBD2 (7 bases). Sequencing used PBMCs. Here the CDR3 reads CASIKGGTADTQYF. CDR3 coding DNA: TGTGCCAGCATTAAGGGGGGGACCGCAGATACGCAGTATTTT.